These T cell receptor beta chains were read from a single sample in a study of blood T cell repertoires in COVID-19. Generated by immunoSEQ multiplex PCR, the TCRdb table keeps only in-frame clones and is missing some. In the table there are roughly 20,000 clones, 86% of which are singletons. Material for sequencing was peripheral blood. The receptor set was obtained from a human donor in a cohort sampled during active COVID-19. The CDR3 runs from the conserved cysteine through the conserved F or W. The D gene is left open where the match is weak. The size field is filled for only some rows; it gives once, few, many or a size class.

V	size	D	J	CDR3	DNA
TRBV6-5	-	-	TRBJ2-1	CASSPGRGTYNEQFF	TGTGCCAGCAGCCCCGGCCGGGGGACCTACAATGAGCAGTTCTTC
TRBV5-1	-	TRBD2	TRBJ2-7	CASTRGDHSSYEQYF	TGCGCCAGCACCCGGGGGGACCATAGCTCCTACGAGCAGTACTTC
TRBV5-4	few	TRBD1	TRBJ2-1	CASSSGQAHATEQFF	TGTGCCAGCAGCTCGGGACAGGCCCATGCCACTGAGCAGTTCTTC
TRBV19	once	TRBD1	TRBJ2-7	CASSRPGTGNEQYF	TGTGCCAGTAGTAGACCCGGGACAGGGAACGAGCAGTACTTC
TRBV5-1	-	TRBD2	TRBJ2-5	CASSFSSGRAAVETQYF	TGCGCCAGCAGCTTTTCGAGCGGGAGGGCCGCAGTGGAGACCCAGTACTTC
TRBV13	-	-	TRBJ2-3	CASSFSGTSTDTQYF	TGTGCCAGCAGCTTTAGCGGAACTAGCACAGATACGCAGTATTTT
TRBV7-2	-	-	TRBJ1-5	CASSSLNQPQHF	TGTGCCAGCAGCTCCCTCAATCAGCCCCAGCATTTT
TRBV10-1	-	TRBD2	TRBJ2-1	CASSELGLAGGEQFF	TGCGCCAGCAGTGAACTAGGACTAGCGGGAGGTGAGCAGTTCTTC
TRBV7-2	-	-	TRBJ2-1	CASSLVGGSSYNEQFF	TGTGCCAGCAGCTTAGTAGGTGGGAGCTCCTACAATGAGCAGTTCTTC
TRBV27	-	-	TRBJ2-2	CASSTIAAGELFF	TGTGCCAGCAGCACAATCGCTGCCGGGGAGCTGTTTTTT
TRBV28	-	TRBD2	TRBJ2-1	CASRESGQNEQFF	TGTGCCTCGCGGGAGTCCGGCCAAAATGAGCAGTTCTTC
TRBV3-1/TRBV3-2	once	-	TRBJ2-7	CASSPFGQPYEQYF	TGTGCCAGCAGCCCCTTCGGACAGCCCTACGAGCAGTACTTC
TRBV7-8	-	TRBD1	TRBJ1-2	CASSSRTGPIYGYTF	TGTGCCAGCAGCTCCAGGACAGGGCCCATCTATGGCTACACCTTC
TRBV7-2	once	TRBD1	TRBJ1-2	CASSFTGALYGYTF	TGTGCCAGCAGCTTTACAGGGGCCCTCTATGGCTACACCTTC
TRBV11-2	-	TRBD1	TRBJ1-4	CASSFGTGINEKLFF	TGTGCCAGCAGCTTTGGGACAGGGATTAATGAAAAACTGTTTTTT
TRBV6-1	-	TRBD2	TRBJ2-1	CASSEEAQRGYNEQFF	TGTGCCAGCAGTGAAGAAGCCCAGCGGGGATACAATGAGCAGTTCTTC
TRBV2	-	-	TRBJ2-2	CASRQGNTGELFF	TGTGCCAGCAGACAGGGGAACACCGGGGAGCTGTTTTTT
TRBV29-1	-	-	TRBJ2-3	CSVQDNSFSTDTQYF	TGCAGCGTTCAGGACAACAGTTTTAGCACAGATACGCAGTATTTT
TRBV28	once	-	TRBJ1-2	CASSSQGNYGYTF	TGTGCCAGCAGTTCCCAGGGCAACTATGGCTACACCTTC
TRBV19	-	TRBD1	TRBJ2-7	CASSPGDRGYEQYF	TGTGCCAGTAGTCCGGGGGACAGGGGCTACGAGCAGTACTTC
TRBV6-4	-	TRBD1	TRBJ1-4	CASSEQPGQGNEKLFF	TGTGCCAGCAGTGAGCAACCGGGACAGGGGAATGAAAAACTGTTTTTT
TRBV6-4	-	-	TRBJ2-7	CATLLYEQYF	TGTGCCACCTTACTATACGAGCAGTACTTC
TRBV7-9	-	TRBD1	TRBJ1-5	CASSPGQGGQPQHF	TGTGCCAGCAGCCCTGGACAGGGAGGTCAGCCCCAGCATTTT
TRBV3-1/TRBV3-2	-	TRBD1	TRBJ2-1	CASSPDFTGGGNEQFF	TGTGCCAGCAGCCCGGATTTTACAGGGGGCGGCAATGAGCAGTTCTTC
TRBV27	-	-	TRBJ1-1	CASSLSWGGGTEAFF	TGTGCCAGCAGTTTATCGTGGGGGGGAGGCACTGAAGCTTTCTTT
TRBV29-1	-	TRBD1	TRBJ2-6	CSVEGGQGSGANVLTF	TGCAGCGTTGAAGGGGGACAGGGATCTGGGGCCAACGTCCTGACTTTC
TRBV5-4	-	-	TRBJ1-1	CASSAARGTEAFF	TGTGCCAGCAGCGCCGCCCGGGGCACTGAAGCTTTCTTT
TRBV7-9	-	TRBD2	TRBJ2-7	CASSSGLAGYEQYF	TGTGCCAGCAGCTCGGGACTAGCCGGCTACGAGCAGTACTTC
TRBV3-1/TRBV3-2	-	TRBD2	TRBJ2-1	CASSLADEQFF	TGTGCCAGCAGTCTAGCGGATGAGCAGTTCTTC
TRBV6-6	-	-	TRBJ1-2	CASSYQDYGYTF	TGTGCCAGCAGTTACCAGGACTATGGCTACACCTTC
TRBV2	-	-	TRBJ2-7	CASSGGGGGYEQYF	TGTGCCAGCAGTGGGGGGGGAGGGGGCTACGAGCAGTACTTC
TRBV6-1	-	TRBD1	TRBJ2-7	CASSEADRGYEQYF	TGTGCCAGCAGTGAAGCGGACAGGGGGTACGAGCAGTACTTC
TRBV28	-	TRBD2	TRBJ2-3	CASSFLGGSGRAISDTQYF	TGTGCCAGCAGTTTCCTCGGGGGTAGCGGGAGGGCCATCTCAGATACGCAGTATTTT
TRBV29-1	-	-	TRBJ1-4	CSGRTDPTEKLFF	TGCAGCGGGCGGACAGACCCTACAGAAAAACTGTTTTTT
TRBV12-5	-	-	TRBJ2-5	CASGLQASETQYF	TGTGCTAGTGGTTTGCAGGCTTCGGAGACCCAGTACTTC
TRBV6-5	-	-	TRBJ1-1	CASSSTREAFF	TGTGCCAGCAGCTCGACAAGGGAAGCTTTCTTT
TRBV2	-	-	TRBJ1-2	CASSAYAGVDGYTF	TGTGCCAGCAGTGCTTATGCAGGGGTGGATGGCTACACCTTC
TRBV19	once	TRBD2	TRBJ2-1	CASSRASGTYEQFF	TGTGCCAGTAGTAGGGCTAGCGGGACCTATGAGCAGTTCTTC
TRBV3-1/TRBV3-2	-	TRBD2	TRBJ2-2	CASSPLGLAENTGELFF	TGTGCCAGCAGCCCACTGGGGCTAGCGGAAAACACCGGGGAGCTGTTTTTT
TRBV7-2	-	TRBD1	TRBJ1-5	CASSSGTGGNQLQHF	TGTGCCAGCAGCTCGGGGACAGGGGGCAATCAGCTCCAGCATTTT
TRBV29-1	-	-	TRBJ1-2	CSAVGREGGYTF	TGCAGCGCTGTGGGGAGGGAGGGTGGCTACACCTTC
TRBV19	-	TRBD2	TRBJ2-1	CASSIVGSGASGKNEQFF	TGTGCCAGTAGTATAGTGGGGAGTGGGGCTAGCGGGAAAAATGAGCAGTTCTTC
TRBV28	-	TRBD1	TRBJ1-5	CASSPRQGHQPQHF	TGTGCCAGCAGTCCGAGACAGGGACATCAGCCCCAGCATTTT
TRBV15	-	-	TRBJ2-1	CATSTPQGAGYNEQFF	TGTGCCACCAGCACCCCTCAAGGGGCCGGCTACAATGAGCAGTTCTTC
TRBV7-6	-	TRBD2	TRBJ2-2	CASSSERESPLFGELFF	TGTGCCAGCAGCTCCGAGCGGGAGAGCCCCTTATTCGGGGAGCTGTTTTTT
TRBV19	-	TRBD1	TRBJ2-2	CASSIAGTANTGELFF	TGTGCCAGTAGTATAGCGGGGACAGCGAACACCGGGGAGCTGTTTTTT
TRBV6-5	-	TRBD1	TRBJ1-5	CASRSGQGQGQPQHF	TGTGCCAGCAGATCGGGACAGGGGCAAGGGCAGCCCCAGCATTTT
TRBV7-9	-	-	TRBJ2-3	CASSLRGATSTDTQYF	TGTGCCAGCAGCTTACGGGGGGCGACTAGCACAGATACGCAGTATTTT
TRBV7-8	-	-	TRBJ2-2	CASSFGSNTGELFF	TGTGCCAGCAGCTTCGGTTCGAACACCGGGGAGCTGTTTTTT
TRBV5-1	-	-	TRBJ2-7	CASSLARLDTYEQYF	TGCGCCAGCAGCTTGGCCCGACTAGATACCTACGAGCAGTACTTC
TRBV6-5	few	-	TRBJ2-7	CASRPHRGLYEQYF	TGTGCCAGCAGACCTCACAGGGGACTCTACGAGCAGTACTTC
TRBV6-5	few	TRBD1	TRBJ2-7	CASSPGQGSYEQYF	TGTGCCAGCAGTCCGGGACAGGGCTCCTACGAGCAGTACTTC